This T cell receptor beta chain was recovered during a study of CD8 T cells in ankylosing spondylitis. Overall study results and limits: As reported, disease-linked clones showed significant enrichment in matched ankylosing spondylitis synovial fluid. A motif of eight or nine highly homologous TCR beta variants was seen as apparently characteristic of ankylosing spondylitis blood. Several of the motif variants were reported before in synovial fluid and blood from reactive arthritis.

A single count supports this clonotype. Its antigen is currently unknown. A much larger clone sits a single nucleotide away, making a read error possible. TCRdb called the 5' RACE reads again in MiXCR, with one record for every CDR3 protein. The sample contains approximately 440,000 distinct CDR3 sequences, about a sixth of which appear only once. The length of the CDR3 is 14 residues. V was clipped by 4 bases and J by 4 bases, with 14 bases between them. Germline V gene data show CDR1 as SGHRS and CDR2 as YFSETQ. Sequences were obtained from blood, either unsorted or a sorted T cell fraction (not recorded which). The chain combines TRBV5-1 with TRBJ1-2; D is undetermined. The TCR was taken from a male donor with ankylosing spondylitis. CDR3 in DNA: TGCGCCAGCAGCCCGCTGACCGGGGTCTATGGCTACACCTTC. Translating gives CASSPLTGVYGYTF. The full variable domain, rest sourced from reference TRBV5-1 and TRBJ1-2, is KAGVTQTPRYLIKTRGQQVTLSCSPISGHRSVSWYQQTPGQGLQFLFEYFSETQRNKGNFPGRFSGRQFSNSRSEMNVSTLELGDSALYLCASSPLTGVYGYTFGSGTRLTVV.